This is a list of T cell receptor beta chains from one sample in a study of early stage breast cancer tumors. Repertoires were generated with immunoSEQ multiplex PCR, while TCRdb's copy carries only in-frame clones and drops some. The sample contains roughly 14,000 clones, roughly 83% of which appear only once. The sample consisted of normal breast tissue next to the tumor. All receptors derive from a person between 50 and 60 years old with breast cancer. Each CDR3 is given with its conserved first and last residue. The D gene is left open where the match is weak. Where a row states a size, it is once, few, many or the class of an expanded clone; other rows omit it.

NA	NA	TRBV5-6	TRBJ1-1	TGTGCCAGCAGCTTGGGCCAGGTGAACACTGAAGCTTTCTTT	CASSLGQVNTEAFF
medium-sized	NA	TRBV7-2	TRBJ1-2	TGTGCCAGCAGCTTAGTACGAGGAAATGGCTACACCTTC	CASSLVRGNGYTF
once	NA	TRBV30	TRBJ1-1	TGTGCCTGGACTCAGGGCGTTCGGACTGAAGCTTTCTTT	CAWTQGVRTEAFF
NA	NA	TRBV19	TRBJ2-1	TGTGCCAGTAAGGGGGGTACAGGGACCCGATATAGTGAGCAGTTCTTC	CASKGGTGTRYSEQFF
few	TRBD2	TRBV18	TRBJ2-1	TGTGCCAGCTCACCGTCTATGAGCGGGGGGCGCGATGAGCAGTTCTTC	CASSPSMSGGRDEQFF
once	TRBD2	TRBV10-3	TRBJ2-7	TGTGCCATCAGTAGTCCACTACTAGCGGGAAGCGAGCAGTACTTC	CAISSPLLAGSEQYF
few	TRBD1	TRBV2	TRBJ2-1	TGTGCCAGCAGACCAGGGACAGGGGGATACAATGAGCAGTTCTTC	CASRPGTGGYNEQFF
NA	NA	TRBV6-6	TRBJ2-7	TGTGCCAGCAGTTACCGCGGACTGGCGTACGAGCAGTACTTC	CASSYRGLAYEQYF
NA	TRBD2	TRBV28	TRBJ2-5	TGTGCCACCAGAGGCGGGGGAAGAGAGACCCAGTACTTC	CATRGGGRETQYF
NA	TRBD1	TRBV7-2	TRBJ2-7	TGTGCCAGCAGCAGAGACAGGGGAACCTACGAGCAGTACTTC	CASSRDRGTYEQYF
few	TRBD1	TRBV19	TRBJ1-5	TGTGCCAGTAGTCTGCGGGACAGCCAAGCATATCAGCCCCAGCATTTT	CASSLRDSQAYQPQHF
NA	TRBD2	TRBV5-1	TRBJ2-5	TGCGCCAGCAGCCCGGTTAGGGGTAGCGGGAGTTCAGAGACCCAGTACTTC	CASSPVRGSGSSETQYF
NA	TRBD2	TRBV27	TRBJ2-1	TGTGCCAGCAGGTTTAGCGGGGGGGGCAATGAGCAGTTCTTC	CASRFSGGGNEQFF
NA	NA	TRBV5-8	TRBJ2-7	TGTGCCAGCAGCTTTGGGAGACGACTCGGCTACGAGCAGTACTTC	CASSFGRRLGYEQYF
NA	TRBD1	TRBV30	TRBJ1-4	TGTGCCCGGACAGTGACCCGACAGGGGACTGAAAAACTGTTTTTT	CARTVTRQGTEKLFF
NA	NA	TRBV11-1	TRBJ1-2	TGTGCCAGCAGTTACCGGGACGGAGTTTATGGCTACACCTTC	CASSYRDGVYGYTF
NA	NA	TRBV7-9	TRBJ1-1	TGTGCCAGCAGCTACAAAGGGACGGTTAACACTGAAGCTTTCTTT	CASSYKGTVNTEAFF
NA	NA	TRBV7-9	TRBJ1-2	TGTGCCAGCAGCTTATCCGGAGGGTCGGATGGCTACACCTTC	CASSLSGGSDGYTF
few	TRBD1	TRBV2	TRBJ1-1	TGTGCCAGCAGAACGACAGGGAATGGGGTCACTGAAGCTTTCTTT	CASRTTGNGVTEAFF
NA	NA	TRBV7-2	TRBJ1-1	TGTGCCAGCAGCTTAGGGGTAGTGGCTGAAGCTTTCTTT	CASSLGVVAEAFF
NA	TRBD2	TRBV7-2	TRBJ2-3	TGTGCCAGCAGTCAGGGGAATAGCGGGGGCACAGATACGCAGTATTTT	CASSQGNSGGTDTQYF
NA	TRBD1	TRBV30	TRBJ1-4	TGTGCCTCCCAGGTGGGACAGGGAGTTGAAAAACTGTTTTTT	CASQVGQGVEKLFF
few	TRBD1	TRBV18	TRBJ1-2	TGTGCCAGCTCACCTTCGGACAGGGGCCACTATGGCTACACCTTC	CASSPSDRGHYGYTF
NA	NA	TRBV6-5	TRBJ1-1	TGTGCCAGTAGGGTCCCCGGGACACGGACTGAAGCTTTCTTT	CASRVPGTRTEAFF
once	TRBD2	TRBV15	TRBJ2-3	TGTGCCACCAGCGGGGTTCGGGGGGGGGCAACAGATACGCAGTATTTT	CATSGVRGGATDTQYF
NA	TRBD1	TRBV28	TRBJ2-7	TGTGCCAGCAGCAGGGACAGGCCTTCCTACGAGCAGTACTTC	CASSRDRPSYEQYF